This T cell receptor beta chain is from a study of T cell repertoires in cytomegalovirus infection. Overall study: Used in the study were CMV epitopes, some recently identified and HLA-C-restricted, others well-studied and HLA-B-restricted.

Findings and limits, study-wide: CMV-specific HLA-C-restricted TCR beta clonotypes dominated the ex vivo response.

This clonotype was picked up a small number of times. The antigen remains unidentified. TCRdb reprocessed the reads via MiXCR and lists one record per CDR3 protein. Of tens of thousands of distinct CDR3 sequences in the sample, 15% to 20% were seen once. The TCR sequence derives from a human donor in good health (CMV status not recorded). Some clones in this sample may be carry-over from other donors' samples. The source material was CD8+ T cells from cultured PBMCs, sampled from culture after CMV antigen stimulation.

DNA of the CDR3: TGTGCCAGCAGTTTGGACAGGGGGCTTGTGAACACTGAAGCTTTCTTT. This codes for CASSLDRGLVNTEAFF. This chain connects TRBV6-2 or TRBV6-3 to TRBJ1-1, with 11 nucleotides matching TRBD1. This CDR3 is built from 16 residues. Trimming took 4 bases from V and 0 from J; bases not matched to a gene: 4. Germline V gene lookup returns CDR1 MNHEY and CDR2 SVGEGT.